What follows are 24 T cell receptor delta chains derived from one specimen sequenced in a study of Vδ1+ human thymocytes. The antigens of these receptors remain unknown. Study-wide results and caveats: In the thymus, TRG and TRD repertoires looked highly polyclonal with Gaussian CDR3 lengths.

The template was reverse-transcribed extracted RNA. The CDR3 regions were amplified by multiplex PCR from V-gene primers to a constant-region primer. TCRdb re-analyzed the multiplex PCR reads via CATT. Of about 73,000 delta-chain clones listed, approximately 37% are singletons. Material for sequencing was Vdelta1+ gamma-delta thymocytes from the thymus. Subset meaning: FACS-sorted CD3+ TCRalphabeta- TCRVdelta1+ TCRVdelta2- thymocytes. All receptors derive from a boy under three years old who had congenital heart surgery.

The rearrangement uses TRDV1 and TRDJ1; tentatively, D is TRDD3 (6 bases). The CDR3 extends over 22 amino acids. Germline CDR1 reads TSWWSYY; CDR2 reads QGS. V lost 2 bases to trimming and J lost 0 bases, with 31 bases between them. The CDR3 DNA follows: TGTGCTCTTGGGGAATTTCGGAGCCCGGGGGACGTAACCTACCCGTACACCGATAAACTCATCTTT. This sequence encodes CALGEFRSPGDVTYPYTDKLIF.

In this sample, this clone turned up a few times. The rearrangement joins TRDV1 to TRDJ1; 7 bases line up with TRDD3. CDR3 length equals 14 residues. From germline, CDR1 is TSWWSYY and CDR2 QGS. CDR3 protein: CALGRGGITDKLIF. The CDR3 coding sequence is TGTGCCCTGGGACGCGGGGGGATCACCGATAAACTCATCTTT.

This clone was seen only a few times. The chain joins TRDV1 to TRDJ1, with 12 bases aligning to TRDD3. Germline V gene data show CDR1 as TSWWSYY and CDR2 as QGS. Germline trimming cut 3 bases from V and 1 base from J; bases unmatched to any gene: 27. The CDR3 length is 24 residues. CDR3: CALGDSTSYLCLLGDTKGTDKLIF. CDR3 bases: TGTGCTCTTGGGGACTCGACTTCCTACCTTTGCTTGCTGGGGGATACGAAGGGCACCGATAAACTCATCTTT.

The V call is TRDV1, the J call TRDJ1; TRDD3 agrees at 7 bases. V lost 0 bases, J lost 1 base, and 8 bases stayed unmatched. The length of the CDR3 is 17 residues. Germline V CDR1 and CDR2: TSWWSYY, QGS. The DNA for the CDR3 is TGTGCTCTTGGGGAACTTCCATTTCTGGGGGCCACCGATAAACTCATCTTT. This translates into CALGELPFLGATDKLIF.

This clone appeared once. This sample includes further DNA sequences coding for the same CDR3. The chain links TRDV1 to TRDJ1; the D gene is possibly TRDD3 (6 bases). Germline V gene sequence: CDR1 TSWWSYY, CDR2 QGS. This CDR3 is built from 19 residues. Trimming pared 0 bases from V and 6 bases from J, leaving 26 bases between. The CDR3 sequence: CALGELTLGGIKNPHKLIF. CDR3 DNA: TGTGCTCTTGGGGAACTCACCCTAGGAGGGATAAAGAACCCCCATAAACTCATCTTT.

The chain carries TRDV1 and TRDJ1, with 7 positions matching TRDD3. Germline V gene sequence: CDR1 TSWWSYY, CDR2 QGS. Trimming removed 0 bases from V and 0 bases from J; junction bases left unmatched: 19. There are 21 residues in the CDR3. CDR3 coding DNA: TGTGCTCTTGGGGAACTCCTCCGACGTACTGGGGCCTCTTCTTACACCGATAAACTCATCTTT. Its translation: CALGELLRRTGASSYTDKLIF.

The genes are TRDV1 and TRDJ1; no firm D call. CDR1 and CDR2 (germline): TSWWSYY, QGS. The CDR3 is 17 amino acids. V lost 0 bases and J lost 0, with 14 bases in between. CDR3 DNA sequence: TGTGCTCTTGGGGAACTGACCAACCTTGCCTACACCGATAAACTCATCTTT. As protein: CALGELTNLAYTDKLIF.

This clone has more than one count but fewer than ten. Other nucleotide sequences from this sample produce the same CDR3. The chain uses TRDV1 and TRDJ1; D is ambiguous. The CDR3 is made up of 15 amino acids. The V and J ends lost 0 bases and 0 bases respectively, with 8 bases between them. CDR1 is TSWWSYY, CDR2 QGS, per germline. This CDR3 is CALGELPAYTDKLIF. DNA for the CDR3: TGTGCTCTTGGGGAACTACCTGCGTACACCGATAAACTCATCTTT.

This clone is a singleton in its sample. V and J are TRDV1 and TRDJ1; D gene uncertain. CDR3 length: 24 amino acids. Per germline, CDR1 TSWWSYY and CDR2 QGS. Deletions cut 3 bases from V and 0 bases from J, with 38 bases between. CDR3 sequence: CALGDPPQFHLSRGPRVYTDKLIF. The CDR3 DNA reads TGTGCTCTTGGGGACCCTCCTCAATTCCACCTCTCTAGGGGCCCGAGGGTCTACACCGATAAACTCATCTTT.

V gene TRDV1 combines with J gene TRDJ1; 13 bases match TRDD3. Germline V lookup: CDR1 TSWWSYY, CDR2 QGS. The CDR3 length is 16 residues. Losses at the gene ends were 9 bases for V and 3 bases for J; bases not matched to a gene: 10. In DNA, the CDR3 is TGTGCTCTGATCTTCGGACTGGGGGATACGTCCGATAAACTCATCTTT. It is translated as CALIFGLGDTSDKLIF.

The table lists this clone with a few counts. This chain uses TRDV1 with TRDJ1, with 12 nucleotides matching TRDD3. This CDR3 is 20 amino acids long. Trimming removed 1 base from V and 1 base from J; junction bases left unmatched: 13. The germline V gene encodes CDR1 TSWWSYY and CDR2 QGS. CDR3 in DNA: TGTGCTCTTGGGGAACATTTTACTGGGGGATACCGGGAGCTCACCGATAAACTCATCTTT. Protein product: CALGEHFTGGYRELTDKLIF.

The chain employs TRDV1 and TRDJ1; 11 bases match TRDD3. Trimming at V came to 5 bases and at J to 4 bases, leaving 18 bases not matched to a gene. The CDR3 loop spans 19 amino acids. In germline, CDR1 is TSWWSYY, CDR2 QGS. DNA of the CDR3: TGTGCTCTTGGGCCCCACGAGGGCTGGGGGATACTATTGGACGATAAACTCATCTTT. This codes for CALGPHEGWGILLDDKLIF.

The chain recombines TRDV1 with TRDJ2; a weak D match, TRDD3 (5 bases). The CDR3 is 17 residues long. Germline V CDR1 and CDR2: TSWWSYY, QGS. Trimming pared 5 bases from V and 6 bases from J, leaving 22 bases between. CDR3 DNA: TGTGCTCTTGGGCGGCCCCGAGTACTGGTTCCGGCAGCACAACTCTTCTTT. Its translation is CALGRPRVLVPAAQLFF.

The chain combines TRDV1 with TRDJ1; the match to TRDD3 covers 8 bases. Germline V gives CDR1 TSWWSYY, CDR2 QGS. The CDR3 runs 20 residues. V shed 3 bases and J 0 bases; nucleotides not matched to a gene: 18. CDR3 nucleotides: TGTGCTCTTGGGGACCTCCTACAATCCGTTGGGGGATGTAACACCGATAAACTCATCTTT. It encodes CALGDLLQSVGGCNTDKLIF.

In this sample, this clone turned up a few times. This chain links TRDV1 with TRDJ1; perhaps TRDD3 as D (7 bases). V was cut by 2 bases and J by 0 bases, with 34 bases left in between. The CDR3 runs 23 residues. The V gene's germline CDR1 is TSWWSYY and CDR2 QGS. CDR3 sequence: CALGERAFPFFKLGNKYTDKLIF. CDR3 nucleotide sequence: TGTGCTCTTGGGGAAAGGGCCTTCCCATTTTTCAAACTGGGGAATAAGTACACCGATAAACTCATCTTT.

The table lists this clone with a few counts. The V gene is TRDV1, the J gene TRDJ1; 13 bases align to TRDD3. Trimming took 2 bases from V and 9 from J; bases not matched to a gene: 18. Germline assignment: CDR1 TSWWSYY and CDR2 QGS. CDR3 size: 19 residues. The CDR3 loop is CALGECRLDWGIRGSELIF. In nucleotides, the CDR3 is TGTGCTCTTGGGGAATGCCGGCTCGACTGGGGGATACGCGGGAGCGAACTCATCTTT.

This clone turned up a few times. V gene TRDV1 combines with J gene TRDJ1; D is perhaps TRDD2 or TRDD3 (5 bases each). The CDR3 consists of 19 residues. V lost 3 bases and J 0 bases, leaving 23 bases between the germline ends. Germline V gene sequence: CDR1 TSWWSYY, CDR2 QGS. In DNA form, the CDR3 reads TGTGCTCTTGGGGACCCTTCACCCCCGACATACGGGTACACCGATAAACTCATCTTT. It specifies CALGDPSPPTYGYTDKLIF.

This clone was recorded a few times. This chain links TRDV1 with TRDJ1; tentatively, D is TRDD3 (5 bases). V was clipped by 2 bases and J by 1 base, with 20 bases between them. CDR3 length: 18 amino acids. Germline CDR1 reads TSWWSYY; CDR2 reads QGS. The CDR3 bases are TGTGCTCTTGGGGAAAAACGAGGGACCCCGGATAGCACCGATAAACTCATCTTT. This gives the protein CALGEKRGTPDSTDKLIF.

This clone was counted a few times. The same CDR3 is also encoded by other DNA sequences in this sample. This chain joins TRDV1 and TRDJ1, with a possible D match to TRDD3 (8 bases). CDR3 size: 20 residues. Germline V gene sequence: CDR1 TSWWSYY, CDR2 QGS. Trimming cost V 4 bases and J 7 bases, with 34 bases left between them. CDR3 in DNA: TGTGCTCTTGGGGCCAATTTCCTACGGGGATACTATCGGAAACGTGGTAAACTCATCTTT. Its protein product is CALGANFLRGYYRKRGKLIF.

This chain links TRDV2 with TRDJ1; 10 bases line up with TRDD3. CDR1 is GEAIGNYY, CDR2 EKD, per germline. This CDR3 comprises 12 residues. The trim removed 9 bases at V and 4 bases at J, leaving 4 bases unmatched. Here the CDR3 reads CATRGIRDKLIF. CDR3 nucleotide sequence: TGTGCCACTCGGGGGATACGCGATAAACTCATCTTT.

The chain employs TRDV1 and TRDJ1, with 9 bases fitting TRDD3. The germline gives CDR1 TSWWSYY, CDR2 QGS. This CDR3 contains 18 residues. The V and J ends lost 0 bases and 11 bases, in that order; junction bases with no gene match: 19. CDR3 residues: CALGELILPHWGRKWLIF. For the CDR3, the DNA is TGTGCTCTTGGGGAACTCATCCTTCCTCACTGGGGGAGAAAGTGGCTCATCTTT.

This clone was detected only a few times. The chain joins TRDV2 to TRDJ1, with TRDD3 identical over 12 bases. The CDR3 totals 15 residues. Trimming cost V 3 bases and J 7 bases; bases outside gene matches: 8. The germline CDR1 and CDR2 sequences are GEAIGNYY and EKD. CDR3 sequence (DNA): TGTGCCTGTGACCTGGGGGATACGGTAGGGGGTAAACTCATCTTT. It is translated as CACDLGDTVGGKLIF.

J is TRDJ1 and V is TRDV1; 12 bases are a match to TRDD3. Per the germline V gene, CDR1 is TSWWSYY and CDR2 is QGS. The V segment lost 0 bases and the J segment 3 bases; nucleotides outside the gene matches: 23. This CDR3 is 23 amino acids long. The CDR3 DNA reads TGTGCTCTTGGGGAACTAGGCTGCCTCTTCCTGCCCCCCTCTGGGGGATACGCCGATAAACTCATCTTT. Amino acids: CALGELGCLFLPPSGGYADKLIF.

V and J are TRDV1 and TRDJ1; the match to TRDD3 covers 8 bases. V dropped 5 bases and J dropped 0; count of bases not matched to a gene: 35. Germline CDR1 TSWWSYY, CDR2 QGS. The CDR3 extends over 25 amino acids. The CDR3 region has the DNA TGTGCTCTTGGGCCCCGTCTGCCCTCGTCTACTGGGGGTCGCAAGGGGCCCCCTTACACCGATAAACTCATCTTT. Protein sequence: CALGPRLPSSTGGRKGPPYTDKLIF.